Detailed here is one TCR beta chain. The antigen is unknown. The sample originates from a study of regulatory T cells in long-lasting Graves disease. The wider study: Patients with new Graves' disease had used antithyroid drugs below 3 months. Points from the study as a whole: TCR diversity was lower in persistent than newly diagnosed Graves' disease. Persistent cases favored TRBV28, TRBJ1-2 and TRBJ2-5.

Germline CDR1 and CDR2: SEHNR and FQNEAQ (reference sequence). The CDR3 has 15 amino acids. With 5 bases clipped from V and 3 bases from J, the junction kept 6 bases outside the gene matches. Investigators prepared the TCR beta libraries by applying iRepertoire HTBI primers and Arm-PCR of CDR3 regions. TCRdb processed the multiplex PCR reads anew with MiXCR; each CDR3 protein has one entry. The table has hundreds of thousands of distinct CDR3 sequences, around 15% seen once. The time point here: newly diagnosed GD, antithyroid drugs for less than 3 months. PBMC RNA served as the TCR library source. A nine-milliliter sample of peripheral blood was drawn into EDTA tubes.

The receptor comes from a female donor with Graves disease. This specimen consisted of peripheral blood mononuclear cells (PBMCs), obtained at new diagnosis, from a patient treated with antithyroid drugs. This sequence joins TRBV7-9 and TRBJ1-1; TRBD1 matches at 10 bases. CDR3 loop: CASSKTGGAYTEAFF. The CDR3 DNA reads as TGTGCCAGCAGCAAGACAGGGGGCGCGTACACTGAAGCTTTCTTT.